The entry below describes one TCR beta chain. Its antigen remains unidentified. No base quality information exists; no much larger clone differs at one position. The germline V gene supplies CDR1 SGHTA and CDR2 FQGNSA. Trimming costs V 2 bases and J 2 bases, and their ends lie 8 bases apart. The CDR3 has 14 amino acids, counting the end cysteine and phenylalanine. Only the CDR3 part of the read is kept: 42 bases, read in frame from the first base. The data stem from a study of cytomegalovirus exposure and HLA in healthy donors (dated by TCRdb to 2015 to 2018). In terms of the full investigation: An earlier analysis of approximately 590 of the donors reported approximately 290 Gb of sequence data and 100 million to 140 million unique TCR beta sequences from about 180 million T cells. Rather than drawing on any new phenotypic data, the later analysis identified candidate immune exposures from TCR beta sequences and the way those sequences occurred across donors. The study used immunosequencing to profile the T cell repertoires of approximately 640 subjects and linked those repertoires to cytomegalovirus serostatus. Among about 370 genotyped donors of the cohort, an average of around 250,000 unique TCR beta nucleotide sequences was sequenced per donor, of which about 18% were non-productive. A later genetic analysis used genome-wide SNP genotypes for about three fifths of the 666 donors, treating that subset as a discovery cohort. To decide whether each TCR beta V gene segment behaved as functional or pseudogenic, an earlier analysis of 587 of the donors relied on high-throughput TCR beta sequencing. Every discovery cohort repertoire had been produced on one sequencing platform. To predict cytomegalovirus infection status, the study brought together high-throughput TCR immunosequencing, statistical association of individual TCRs with disease status, and machine learning. Roughly 300 gigabases of sequencing data and approximately 91 million unique TCR sequences made up an early release that covered nearly 650 HLA-typed donors. In addition to the first cohort of 666 subjects, a separate validation cohort of 120 different subjects was used. The genetic ancestry cluster associated with self-reported Caucasian donors included over 65% of the 300 to 400 genotyped donors. The study aimed to test whether signatures of past pathogen exposure could be identified by cataloging public T cell receptors. Donor age, sex, ethnicity and CMV serostatus were compiled together with the repertoire data. Typing coverage varied by locus: about 620-630 donors for A, B, C, DRB1 and DQB1; roughly 560 for DQA1; about 570 for DPA1; approximately 470 for DPB1. Class I and class II HLA loci were covered by the typing at four-digit resolution. Several DR-DQ haplotypes were treated as single units for association and clustering because of strong linkage in the cohort. A later analysis re-analyzed previously published TCR beta repertoires from about 600 donors and added high-resolution HLA genotyping to study TCR occurrence patterns. On the study overall, not on this receptor specifically: In a later genetic analysis, a missense DCLRE1C variant was associated with V-gene and J-gene trimming of TCR beta chains, and the association was replicated in an independent cohort. Compared with equally common non-associated chains, HLA-associated TCR beta chains in a later analysis were more clonally expanded and had lower generation probabilities. A further reported finding was that TCR beta sequences accurately predicted the HLA-A and HLA-B alleles for most subjects in the first cohort. A total of 150 or so TCR beta chains were listed by the study as associated with cytomegalovirus. In a later analysis, several top co-occurrence clusters were reported to appear linked to parvovirus B19, influenza, CMV and Epstein-Barr virus. When HLA alleles, especially DR and DQ, strongly co-occurred, TCR associations were difficult to assign to individual alleles. According to the authors, the approach could potentially be generalized to other disease states and immunological phenotypes. This cohort had only TCR beta chains sequenced, and the lack of alpha or paired-chain data limited which features could be detected. A later genetic analysis reported fewer N-insertions in productive TCRs among donors in an Asian-associated ancestry cluster than the roughly 720-donor mean. The classifier was reported to diagnose cytomegalovirus status with high specificity and sensitivity in both the original and validation cohorts. Three of the identified cytomegalovirus-associated TCR beta chains were confirmed in vitro to be specific for cytomegalovirus antigens. Some IMGT-functional V segments, including TRBV6-2 and TRBV6-3, could not be distinguished by the 87-base-pair reads and were therefore excluded. Correlated functional status among segregating V segments might be attributable to linkage disequilibrium, but an unknown experimental factor could not be ruled out. Broadly in line with IMGT annotations, most TCR beta V segments showed up in productive rearrangements about 87% or about 30% of the time in an earlier analysis of several hundred of the donors. At a false discovery rate of 0.05, a later analysis linked about 17,000 TCR beta sequences to specific HLA alleles. A group of highly shared sequence variants was considered likely to be a technical artifact of the sequencing pipeline. Because some donors lacked HLA typing at each locus, the association tests relied only on the typed subset. In a later analysis, the rate of TCR association differed among HLA loci, with DRB1 alleles having the most associated TCRs and HLA-C alleles having the fewest. The earlier analysis of some 560 of the donors excluded fewer than 20 rarely observed V segments, including chromosome 9 orphons, because counts were too low. Roughly uniform sequencing depth across donors was assumed in presence/absence analyses, although this assumption may not hold. The only immune exposure information available for the cohort was CMV serostatus. According to a later analysis, most CMV-associated TCR beta chains appeared to be HLA-restricted, and the HLA associations seemed to be driven largely by CMV exposure. Most TCR sequences were seen in very few donors, while some public TCRs were found in many individuals.

Library generation was performed with the immunoSEQ multiplex PCR assay. For the multiplex PCR, a mixture combining 60 forward primers for TCR Vbeta segments and 13 reverse primers for TCR Jbeta segments was used. Amplification of the CDR3 region of rearranged TCR beta genes was performed with a multiplex PCR assay on genomic DNA. The Illumina HiSeq System was used to sequence the amplified TCR beta libraries as 87-base-pair reads. For the original study's pipeline: In a later analysis, tens of millions of unique TCR beta chains were counted across the approximately 640 repertoires, and about 9.9 million of these chains were shared by at least two donors. To remove PCR and sequencing errors, raw reads were error-corrected and collapsed into unique sequences using a nearest-neighbor algorithm that merged closely related sequences. To assign V, D and J gene segments, CDR3 sequences were aligned to IMGT reference sequences. For a sequence to be retained, at least a six-nucleotide match to both a V gene segment and a J gene segment was required. A rearrangement was called productive if the CDR3 had no stop codons and remained in frame with V and J, and every other rearrangement was called non-productive. CDR3 was defined by IMGT convention, running from the second conserved V-encoded cysteine to the conserved J-encoded phenylalanine. In an earlier analysis of around 540 of the donors, sequences lacking an unambiguous match to a single V gene segment were excluded. In an earlier analysis of some 590 of the donors, a V segment was called functional when productive rearrangements were above 56.7%, and segregating when the standard deviation between donors exceeded 5%. A statistical classification framework was developed to diagnose cytomegalovirus status using the catalog of TCR beta chain sequences. A later analysis assigned V and J genes by comparing TCR nucleotide sequences with IMGT/GENE-DB human TR gene sequences. In a later analysis, CDR3 sequences and most-parsimonious VDJ recombination scenarios were assigned using the TCRdist pipeline. In a later analysis, each TCR beta chain was defined by its CDR3 amino acid sequence together with its V-gene family, and reads lacking a unique V-gene family were excluded. A later analysis removed 500 to 600 highly shared, low-generation-probability nucleotide sequences to deal with suspected cross-contamination and a sequencing artifact. In a later analysis, a clonal expansion index for each public chain was calculated from normalized within-repertoire ranks of inferred template counts. Generation probabilities in a later analysis came from a VDJ recombination model fitted to out-of-frame rearrangements, and those results were checked against IGoR. A later analysis scored TCR-TCR, TCR-HLA and TCR-CMV co-occurrence with hypergeometric tests, applying a repertoire-size bias correction to TCR pairs. False discovery rates were estimated in a later analysis by permuting HLA or CMV assignments 20 times. In a later analysis, co-occurring TCRs were grouped using DBSCAN, and TCRdist sequence similarity was added for clustering within HLA-allele-positive subsets. Repertoires with fewer than 30,000 or more than 120,000 public chains were left out of co-occurrence clustering, as were a handful of repertoires with anomalous nucleotide sharing. TCRdb stores this immuneACCESS table with in-frame sequences only. Part of the clones is absent; in the studies checked, under half of the shortfall reflects unresolved V genes, and no reason is known for the rest. V, J and clone size were drawn from that table, and D and trimming were deduced from the DNA. For this sample the table gives some 110,000 clones, of which more than 75% were detected only once. The ten top clones hold around 1.5% of the sample.

The cohort consisted of approximately 670 healthy bone marrow donors. Cohort members were all nominally healthy when sampled, although unrecorded immune exposures were likely present. The donor was CMV seronegative and was included in the group of a few hundred seronegative cohort members. A peripheral blood sample was collected from each donor, and TCR beta sequencing was performed on peripheral blood mononuclear cells. The Qiagen DNeasy Blood Extraction Kit was used to extract genomic DNA from the blood cell samples. The rearrangement joined TRBV7-2 to TRBJ2-3; the D gene identity is not certain. The sequence came from a middle-aged woman in good health and CMV-seronegative. Sequencing input: PBMCs. The CDR3 region has the sequence CASSLWSNTDTQYF. The nucleotide sequence reads as follows: TGTGCCAGCAGCTTATGGTCTAACACAGATACGCAGTATTTT. This CDR3, with the reference TRBV7-2 and TRBJ2-3 proteins standing in past its ends, gives the full variable domain GAGVSQSPSNKVTEKGKDVELRCDPISGHTALYWYRQSLGQGLEFLIYFQGNSAPDKSGLPSDRFSAERTGGSVSTLTIQRTQQEDSAVYLCASSLWSNTDTQYFGPGTRLTVL.